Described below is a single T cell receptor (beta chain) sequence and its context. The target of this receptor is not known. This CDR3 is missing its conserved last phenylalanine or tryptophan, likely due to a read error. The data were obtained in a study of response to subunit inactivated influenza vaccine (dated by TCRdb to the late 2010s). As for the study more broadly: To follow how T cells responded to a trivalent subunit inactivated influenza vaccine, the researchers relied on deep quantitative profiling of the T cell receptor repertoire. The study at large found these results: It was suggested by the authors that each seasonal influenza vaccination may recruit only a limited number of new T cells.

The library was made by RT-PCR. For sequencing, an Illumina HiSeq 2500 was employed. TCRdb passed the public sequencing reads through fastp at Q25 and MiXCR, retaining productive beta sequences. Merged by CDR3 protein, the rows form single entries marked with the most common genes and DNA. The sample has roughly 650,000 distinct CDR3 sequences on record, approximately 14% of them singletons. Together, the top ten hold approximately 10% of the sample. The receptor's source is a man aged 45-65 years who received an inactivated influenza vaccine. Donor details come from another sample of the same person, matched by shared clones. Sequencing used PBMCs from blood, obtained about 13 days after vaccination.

The nucleotide sequence is TGTGCCAGCAGTCAAGATCTACAGCCCCAGCATCTT. Translation gives CASSQDLQPQHL. Here the chain combines TRBV6-2 or TRBV6-3 and TRBJ1-5, with the D segment identity uncertain. The trim is 5 bases for V and 7 bases for J, with a gap of 9 bases between the germline ends. For CDR1 and CDR2, the germline V gene lists MNHEY and SVGEGT. From its first to its last residue, the CDR3 has 12 amino acids. The CDR3 DNA has 36 bases and is translated from base 1.